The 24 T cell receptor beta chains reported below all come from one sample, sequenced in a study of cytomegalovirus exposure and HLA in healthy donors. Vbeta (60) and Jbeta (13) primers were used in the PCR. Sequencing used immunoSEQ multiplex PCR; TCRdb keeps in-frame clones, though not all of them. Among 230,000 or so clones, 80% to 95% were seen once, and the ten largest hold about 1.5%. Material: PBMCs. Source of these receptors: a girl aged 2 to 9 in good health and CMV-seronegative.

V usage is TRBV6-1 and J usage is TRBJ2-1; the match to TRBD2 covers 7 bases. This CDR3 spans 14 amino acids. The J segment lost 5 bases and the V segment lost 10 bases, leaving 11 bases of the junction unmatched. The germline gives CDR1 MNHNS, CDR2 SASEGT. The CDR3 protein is CATTLGGGNNEQFF. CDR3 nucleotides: TGTGCCACCACACTTGGGGGGGGGAACAATGAGCAGTTCTTC.

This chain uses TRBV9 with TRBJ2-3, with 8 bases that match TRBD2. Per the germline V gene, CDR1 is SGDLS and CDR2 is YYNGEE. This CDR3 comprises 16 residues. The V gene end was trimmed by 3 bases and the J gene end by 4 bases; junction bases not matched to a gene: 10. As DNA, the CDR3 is TGTGCCAGCAGCGCCTTCGTCGGGGGGGCCCCAGATACGCAGTATTTT. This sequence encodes CASSAFVGGAPDTQYF.

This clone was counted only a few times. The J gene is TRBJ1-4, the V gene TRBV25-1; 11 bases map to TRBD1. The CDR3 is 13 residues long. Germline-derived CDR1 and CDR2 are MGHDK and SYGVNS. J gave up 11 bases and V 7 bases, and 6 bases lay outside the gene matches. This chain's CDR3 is CASNRDRGLKLFF. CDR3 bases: TGTGCCAGCAACCGGGACAGGGGGTTGAAACTGTTTTTT. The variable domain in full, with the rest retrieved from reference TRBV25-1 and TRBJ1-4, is EADIYQTPRYLVIGTGKKITLECSQTMGHDKMYWYQQDPGMELHLIHYSYGVNSTEKGDLSSESTVSRIRTEHFPLTLESARPSHTSQYLCASNRDRGLKLFFGSGTQLSVL.

The CDR3 bases are TGTGCCACCCCGGGACAGAACACTGAAGCTTTCTTT. Its translation: CATPGQNTEAFF. The chain carries TRBV28 and TRBJ1-1, with TRBD1 as a possible D gene (6 bases). The CDR3 is 12 amino acids. V was cut by 10 bases and J by 1 base, with 10 bases left in between. CDR1 MDHEN and CDR2 SYDVKM come from the germline V gene.

The CDR3 coding sequence is TGTGCCAGTCTGAATAGGGCAGGGCCGAACACTGAAGCTTTCTTT. Translating it yields CASLNRAGPNTEAFF. The rearrangement joins TRBV19 to TRBJ1-1, with D possibly matching TRBD1 (5 bases). CDR1 and CDR2 (germline): LNHDA, SQIVND (reference sequence). Trimming left V 8 bases short and J 1 base short, with 17 bases between. This CDR3 contains 15 residues.

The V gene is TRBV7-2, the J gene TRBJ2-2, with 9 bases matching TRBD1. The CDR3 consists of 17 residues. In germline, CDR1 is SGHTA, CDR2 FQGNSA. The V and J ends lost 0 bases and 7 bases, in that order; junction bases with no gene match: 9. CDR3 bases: TGTGCCAGCAGCTTAGCTTCTTATGGACAGGGGTTCGGGGAGCTGTTTTTT. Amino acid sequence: CASSLASYGQGFGELFF.

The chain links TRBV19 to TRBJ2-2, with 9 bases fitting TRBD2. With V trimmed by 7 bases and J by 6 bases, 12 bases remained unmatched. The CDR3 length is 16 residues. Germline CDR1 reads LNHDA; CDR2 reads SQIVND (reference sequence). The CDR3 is CASTAGGLAKAGELFF. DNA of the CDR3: TGTGCCAGTACGGCCGGAGGACTAGCGAAGGCCGGGGAGCTGTTTTTT.

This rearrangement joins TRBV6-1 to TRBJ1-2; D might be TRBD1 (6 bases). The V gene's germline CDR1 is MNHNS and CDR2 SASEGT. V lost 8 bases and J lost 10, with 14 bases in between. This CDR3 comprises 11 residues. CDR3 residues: CASYRDTLYTF. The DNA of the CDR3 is TGTGCCAGCTACCGGGACACCCTCTACACCTTC.

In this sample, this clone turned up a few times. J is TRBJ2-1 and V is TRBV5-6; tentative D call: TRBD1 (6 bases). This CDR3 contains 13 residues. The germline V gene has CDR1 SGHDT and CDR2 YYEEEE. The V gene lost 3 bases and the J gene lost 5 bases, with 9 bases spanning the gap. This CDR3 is CASSWTANNEQFF. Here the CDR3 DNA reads TGTGCCAGCAGCTGGACAGCAAACAATGAGCAGTTCTTC.

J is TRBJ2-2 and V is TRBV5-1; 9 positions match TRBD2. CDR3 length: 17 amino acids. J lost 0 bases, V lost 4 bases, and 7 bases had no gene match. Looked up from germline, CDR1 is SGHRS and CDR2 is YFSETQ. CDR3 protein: CASSVGTSRSNTGELFF. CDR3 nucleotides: TGCGCCAGCAGCGTGGGGACTAGCAGATCGAACACCGGGGAGCTGTTTTTT.

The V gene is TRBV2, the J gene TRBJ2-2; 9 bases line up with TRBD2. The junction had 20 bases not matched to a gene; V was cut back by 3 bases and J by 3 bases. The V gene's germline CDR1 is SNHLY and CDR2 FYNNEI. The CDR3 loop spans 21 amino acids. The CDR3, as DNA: TGTGCCAGCAGTGAGGGCGGGGGGAACCTAGCGGGGAGTATGTACACCGGGGAGCTGTTTTTT. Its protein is CASSEGGGNLAGSMYTGELFF.

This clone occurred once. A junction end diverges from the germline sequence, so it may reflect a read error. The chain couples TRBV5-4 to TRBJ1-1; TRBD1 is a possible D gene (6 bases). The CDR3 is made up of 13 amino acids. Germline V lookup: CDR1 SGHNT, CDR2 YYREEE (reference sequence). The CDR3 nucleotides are TGTGCCAGCAGCTTGATAGGGGACACTGAAACTTTCTTT. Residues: CASSLIGDTETFF.

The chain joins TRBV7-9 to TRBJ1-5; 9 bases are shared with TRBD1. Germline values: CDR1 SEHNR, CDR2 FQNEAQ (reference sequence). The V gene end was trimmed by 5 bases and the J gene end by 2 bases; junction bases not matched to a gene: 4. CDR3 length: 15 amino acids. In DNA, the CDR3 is TGTGCCAGCAGCCCAAGGACAGGGGGCAATCAGCCCCAGCATTTT. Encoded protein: CASSPRTGGNQPQHF.

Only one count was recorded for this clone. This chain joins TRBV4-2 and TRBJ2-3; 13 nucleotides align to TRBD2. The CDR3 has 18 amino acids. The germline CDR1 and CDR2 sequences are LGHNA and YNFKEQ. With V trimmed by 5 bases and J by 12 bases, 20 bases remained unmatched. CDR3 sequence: CASSYRPLRLAGGSHQYF. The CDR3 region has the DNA TGTGCCAGCAGCTACCGACCCTTAAGACTAGCGGGGGGTTCACACCAGTATTTT.

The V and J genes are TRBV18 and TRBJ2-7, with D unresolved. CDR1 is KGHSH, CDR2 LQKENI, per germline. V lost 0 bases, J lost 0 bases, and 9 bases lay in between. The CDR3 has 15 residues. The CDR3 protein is CASSPPGQVSYEQYF. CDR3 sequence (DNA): TGTGCCAGCTCACCACCGGGTCAGGTCTCCTACGAGCAGTACTTC.

The CDR3 nucleotides are TGCGCCAGCAGCACGGGACAGGGGGCCTACGAGCAGTACTTC. Its translation is CASSTGQGAYEQYF. The V call is TRBV5-1, the J call TRBJ2-7; TRBD1 matches at 11 bases. The germline gives CDR1 SGHRS, CDR2 YFSETQ. CDR3 length: 14 amino acids. V was clipped by 4 bases and J by 2 bases; unmatched bases: 2.

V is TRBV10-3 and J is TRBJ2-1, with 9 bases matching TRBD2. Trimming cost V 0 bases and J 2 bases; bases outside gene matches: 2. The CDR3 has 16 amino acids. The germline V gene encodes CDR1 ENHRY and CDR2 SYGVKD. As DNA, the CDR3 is TGTGCCATCAGTGAGTCTGGCGGGGGGGCCTACAATGAGCAGTTCTTC. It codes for CAISESGGGAYNEQFF.

The CDR3 coding sequence is TGTGCCAGCAGCCAAGGAGCGGTCGCCATTCAGTACTTC. Protein product: CASSQGAVAIQYF. The rearrangement uses TRBV14 and TRBJ2-4; weak D call: TRBD2 (5 bases). This CDR3 has 13 residues. Germline V CDR1 and CDR2: SGHDN, FVKESK. Trimming stripped 1 base from V and 9 bases from J, with 10 bases between.

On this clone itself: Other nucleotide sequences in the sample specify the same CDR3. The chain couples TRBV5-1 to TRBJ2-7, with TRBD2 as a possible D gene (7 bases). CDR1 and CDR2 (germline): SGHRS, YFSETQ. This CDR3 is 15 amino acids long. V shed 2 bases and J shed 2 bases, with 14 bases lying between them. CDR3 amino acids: CASSLNGGPTYEQYF. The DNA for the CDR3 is TGCGCCAGCAGCTTAAACGGGGGGCCGACCTACGAGCAGTACTTC.

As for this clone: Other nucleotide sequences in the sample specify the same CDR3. CDR3 residues: CASSSPGLAGVETQYF. The CDR3 DNA follows: TGTGCCAGCAGTTCTCCGGGACTAGCGGGAGTGGAGACCCAGTACTTC. This sequence joins TRBV6-5 and TRBJ2-5, with 14 positions matching TRBD2. Germline CDR1 is MNHEY and CDR2 is SVGAGI. J was trimmed by 5 bases and V by 4 bases; bases with no gene match: 6. The CDR3 sequence is 16 residues long.

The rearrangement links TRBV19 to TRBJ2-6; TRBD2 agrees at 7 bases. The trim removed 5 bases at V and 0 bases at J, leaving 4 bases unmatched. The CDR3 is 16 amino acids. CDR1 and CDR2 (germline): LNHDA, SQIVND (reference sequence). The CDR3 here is CASSLGGSSGANVLTF. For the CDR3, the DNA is TGTGCCAGTAGTCTGGGGGGGAGCTCTGGGGCCAACGTCCTGACTTTC.

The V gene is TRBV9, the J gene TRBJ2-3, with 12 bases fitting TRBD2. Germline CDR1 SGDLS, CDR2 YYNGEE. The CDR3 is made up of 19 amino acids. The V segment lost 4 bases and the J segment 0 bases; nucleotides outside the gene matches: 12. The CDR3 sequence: CASSPSTRLAGDSTDTQYF. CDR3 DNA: TGTGCCAGCAGCCCCTCGACCCGACTAGCGGGGGATAGCACAGATACGCAGTATTTT.

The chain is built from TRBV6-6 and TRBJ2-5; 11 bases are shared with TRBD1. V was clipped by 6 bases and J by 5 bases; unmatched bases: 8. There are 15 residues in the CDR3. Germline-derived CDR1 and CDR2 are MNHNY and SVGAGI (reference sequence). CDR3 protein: CASSPPGQGEETQYF. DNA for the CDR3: TGTGCCAGCAGCCCCCCGGGACAGGGGGAGGAGACCCAGTACTTC.

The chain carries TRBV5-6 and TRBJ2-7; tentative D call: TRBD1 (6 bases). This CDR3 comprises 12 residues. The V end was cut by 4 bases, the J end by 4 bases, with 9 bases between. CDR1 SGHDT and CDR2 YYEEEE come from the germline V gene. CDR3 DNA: TGTGCCAGCAGCATTGGACAGTACGAGCAGTACTTC. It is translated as CASSIGQYEQYF.